This TCR beta chain was captured in a study of T-cell memory formation after mild COVID-19. This clonotype appeared once. Its cognate antigen is unknown. The study, taken as a whole, reports: Day 15 to 85 contractors were CD4/CD8 balanced; later expanders leaned CD4+.

The CDR3 loop spans 14 amino acids. J gave up 13 bases and V 4 bases, and 11 bases lay outside the gene matches. CDR1 SGHNT and CDR2 YYREEE come from the germline V gene (reference sequence). Sample barcodes and UMIs were carried by the TCR alpha and TCR beta cDNA libraries that 5'RACE generated with constant-segment primers. In TCRdb, the 5' RACE reads were re-called with MiXCR into one record per CDR3 protein. The sample shows 210,000 or so distinct CDR3 sequences, roughly 27% of them seen only once. The chain couples TRBV5-4 to TRBJ1-6, with TRBD1 matching over 7 bases. This TCR was sampled from an adult woman who had mild COVID-19 (a few samples of this study predate the infection). Cell type and time point are not known. The sequenced material came from PBMCs or a T cell subset sorted from them (not recorded which). CDR3 region: CASSEGTEAHPLHF. For the CDR3, the DNA is TGTGCCAGCAGCGAGGGGACAGAGGCTCACCCCCTCCACTTT.